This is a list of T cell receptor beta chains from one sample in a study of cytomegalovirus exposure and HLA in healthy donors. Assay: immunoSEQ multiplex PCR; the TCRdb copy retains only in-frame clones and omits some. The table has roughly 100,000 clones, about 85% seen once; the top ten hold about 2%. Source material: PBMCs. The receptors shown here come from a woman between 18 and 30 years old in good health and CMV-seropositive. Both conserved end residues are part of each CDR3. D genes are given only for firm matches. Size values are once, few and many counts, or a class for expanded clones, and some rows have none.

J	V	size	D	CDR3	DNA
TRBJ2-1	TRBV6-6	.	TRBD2	CASSSLGTSGGDEQFF	TGTGCCAGCTCTAGCCTCGGGACTAGCGGGGGGGATGAGCAGTTCTTC
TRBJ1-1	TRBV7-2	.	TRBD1	CASSLAGQGAFQAFF	TGTGCCAGCAGCTTAGCAGGACAGGGGGCTTTTCAAGCTTTCTTT
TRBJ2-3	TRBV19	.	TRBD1	CASRDDRASDTQYF	TGTGCCAGTAGGGATGACAGGGCATCAGATACGCAGTATTTT
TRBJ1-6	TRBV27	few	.	CASGWGNNSPLHF	TGTGCCAGCGGGTGGGGCAATAATTCACCCCTCCACTTT
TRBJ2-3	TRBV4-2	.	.	CASSQEFQQGTDTQYF	TGTGCCAGCAGCCAAGAGTTCCAGCAGGGCACAGATACGCAGTATTTT
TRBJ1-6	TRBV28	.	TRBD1	CASRGQGSYNSPLHF	TGTGCCAGCAGGGGACAGGGCTCCTATAATTCACCCCTCCACTTT
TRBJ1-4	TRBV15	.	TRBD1	CATSRGTGGNEKLFF	TGTGCCACCAGCAGAGGGACAGGGGGTAATGAAAAACTGTTTTTT
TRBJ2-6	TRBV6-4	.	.	CASSDDGGSPGANVLTF	TGTGCCAGCAGTGACGATGGGGGGTCTCCCGGGGCCAACGTCCTGACTTTC
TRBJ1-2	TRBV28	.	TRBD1	CASSFGQGVGYTF	TGTGCCAGCAGTTTTGGACAGGGAGTGGGCTACACCTTC
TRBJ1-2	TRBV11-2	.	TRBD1	CASSHQGQGGGYTF	TGTGCCAGCAGCCACCAGGGACAGGGTGGCGGCTACACCTTC
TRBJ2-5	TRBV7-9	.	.	CASSLGGPSQETQYF	TGTGCCAGCAGCTTAGGTGGCCCATCCCAAGAGACCCAGTACTTC
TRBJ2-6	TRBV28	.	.	CASSPAGSGANVLTF	TGTGCCAGCAGTCCCGCCGGCTCTGGGGCCAACGTCCTGACTTTC
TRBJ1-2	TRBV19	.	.	CASSISPTPGGGYTF	TGTGCCAGTAGTATATCTCCGACACCAGGAGGTGGCTACACCTTC
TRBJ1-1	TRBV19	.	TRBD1	CATRGRGNTEAFF	TGTGCCACTAGGGGGCGCGGGAACACTGAAGCTTTCTTT
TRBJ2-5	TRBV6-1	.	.	CASSDSVQETQYF	TGTGCCAGCAGTGACTCGGTCCAAGAGACCCAGTACTTC
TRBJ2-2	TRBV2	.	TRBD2	CASSAELALDTGELFF	TGTGCCAGCAGCGCCGAACTAGCGCTTGACACCGGGGAGCTGTTTTTT
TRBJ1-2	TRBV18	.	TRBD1	CASSQPQGASYTF	TGTGCCAGCTCACAACCCCAGGGGGCCAGCTACACCTTC
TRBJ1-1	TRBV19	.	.	CASSIMGGVTEAFF	TGTGCCAGTAGTATTATGGGGGGAGTCACTGAAGCTTTCTTT
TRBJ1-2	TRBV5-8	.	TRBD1	CASSGTTGVGYTF	TGTGCCAGCAGCGGTACGACAGGGGTTGGCTACACCTTC
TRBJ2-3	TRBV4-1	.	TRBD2	CASSQQLAGAGGTQYF	TGCGCCAGCAGCCAACAACTAGCGGGGGCCGGGGGTACGCAGTATTTT
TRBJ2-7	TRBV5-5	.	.	CASSPPTGDEQYF	TGTGCCAGCAGTCCACCGACGGGAGACGAGCAGTACTTC
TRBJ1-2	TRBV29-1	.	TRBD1	CSVEEVSGGNYGYTF	TGCAGCGTTGAAGAGGTATCAGGGGGTAACTATGGCTACACCTTC
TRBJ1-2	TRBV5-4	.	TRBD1	CASSPGQGSADGYTF	TGTGCCAGCAGCCCCGGACAGGGATCTGCTGATGGCTACACCTTC
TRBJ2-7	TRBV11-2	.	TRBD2	CASSLVSGGPYEQYF	TGTGCCAGCAGCTTAGTGTCGGGGGGGCCCTACGAGCAGTACTTC
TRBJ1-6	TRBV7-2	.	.	CASTGGRGGRGSPLHF	TGTGCCAGCACCGGAGGGCGGGGGGGCCGGGGGTCACCCCTCCACTTT
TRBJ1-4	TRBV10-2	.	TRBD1	CASSLDRESEKLFF	TGCGCCAGCAGTTTGGACAGGGAAAGTGAAAAACTGTTTTTT
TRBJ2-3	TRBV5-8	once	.	CASSVTSTDTQYF	TGTGCCAGCAGCGTGACTAGCACAGATACGCAGTATTTT
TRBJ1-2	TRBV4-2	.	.	CASSQEAGGYGYTF	TGTGCCAGCAGCCAAGAAGCCGGGGGCTATGGCTACACCTTC
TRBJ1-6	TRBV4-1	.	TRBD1	CASSQGQGNSSPLHF	TGCGCCAGCAGCCAAGGACAGGGTAACAGTTCACCCCTCCACTTT
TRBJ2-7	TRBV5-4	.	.	CASSLGDTSYEQYF	TGTGCCAGCAGCTTGGGTGACACCTCCTACGAGCAGTACTTC
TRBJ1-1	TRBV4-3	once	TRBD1	CASSQFTGTGSAEAFF	TGCGCCAGCAGCCAATTCACCGGGACAGGGAGCGCTGAAGCTTTCTTT
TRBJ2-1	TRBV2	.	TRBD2	CASSLDGGISYNEQFF	TGTGCCAGCAGCTTAGACGGGGGGATATCCTACAATGAGCAGTTCTTC
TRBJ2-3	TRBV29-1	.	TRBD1	CSVGTGGSTDTQYF	TGCAGCGTGGGGACAGGGGGGAGCACAGATACGCAGTATTTT
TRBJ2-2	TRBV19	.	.	CAGGGFTGELFF	TGTGCTGGCGGCGGGTTCACCGGGGAGCTGTTTTTT
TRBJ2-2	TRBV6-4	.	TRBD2	CASSEGAGNTGELFF	TGTGCCAGCAGTGAGGGAGCGGGAAACACCGGGGAGCTGTTTTTT
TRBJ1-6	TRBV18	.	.	CASSPLDAGSPLHF	TGTGCCAGCTCACCCTTGGACGCAGGGTCACCCCTCCACTTT
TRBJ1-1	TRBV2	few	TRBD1	CASRGQGNTEAFF	TGTGCCAGCAGGGGACAGGGGAACACTGAAGCTTTCTTT
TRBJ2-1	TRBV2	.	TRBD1	CASSAGHRGDFNNEQFF	TGTGCCAGCAGTGCAGGGCACAGGGGCGATTTTAACAATGAGCAGTTCTTC
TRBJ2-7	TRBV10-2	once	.	CASSESAGERIYEQYF	TGCGCCAGCAGTGAGTCAGCAGGGGAGCGGATCTACGAGCAGTACTTC
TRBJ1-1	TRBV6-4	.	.	CASSEGSGTEAFF	TGTGCCAGCAGTGAAGGGAGTGGGACTGAAGCTTTCTTT
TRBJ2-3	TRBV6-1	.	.	CASSEGYEWAGTDTQYF	TGTGCCAGCAGTGAAGGCTATGAATGGGCCGGCACAGATACGCAGTATTTT
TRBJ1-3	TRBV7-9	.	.	CASSHGQFSGNTIYF	TGTGCCAGCAGCCACGGACAGTTCTCTGGAAACACCATATATTTT
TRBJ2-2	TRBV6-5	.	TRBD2	CASSYFRGGGTGELFF	TGTGCCAGCAGTTACTTTCGGGGGGGTGGAACCGGGGAGCTGTTTTTT
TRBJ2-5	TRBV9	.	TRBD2	CASSVGTSGGEETQYF	TGTGCCAGCAGCGTCGGGACTAGCGGGGGGGAAGAGACCCAGTACTTC
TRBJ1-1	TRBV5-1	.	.	CASSLAAGMNTEAFF	TGCGCCAGCAGCTTGGCCGCAGGCATGAACACTGAAGCTTTCTTT
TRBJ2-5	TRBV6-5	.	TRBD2	CASSYSSGGQETQYF	TGTGCCAGCAGTTACTCAAGCGGGGGTCAGGAGACCCAGTACTTC
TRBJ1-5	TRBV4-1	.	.	CASSQTVHQPQHF	TGCGCCAGCAGCCAGACAGTTCATCAGCCCCAGCATTTT
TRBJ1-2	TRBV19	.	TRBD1	CASTTGGYGYTF	TGTGCCAGTACTACAGGGGGCTATGGCTACACCTTC
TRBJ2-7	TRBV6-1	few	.	CASSVAPTEGYEQYF	TGTGCCAGCAGTGTTGCCCCGACAGAAGGCTACGAGCAGTACTTC
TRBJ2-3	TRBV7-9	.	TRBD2	CASSLEFERGANTQYF	TGTGCCAGCAGCTTAGAATTTGAGCGGGGGGCAAATACGCAGTATTTT
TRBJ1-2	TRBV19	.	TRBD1	CASRGVDYGYTF	TGTGCCAGCAGGGGGGTGGACTATGGCTACACCTTC
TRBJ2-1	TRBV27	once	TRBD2	CASSFAGGPDEQFF	TGTGCCAGCAGTTTTGCGGGGGGGCCCGATGAGCAGTTCTTC
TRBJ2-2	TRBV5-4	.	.	CASSWQGSNTGELFF	TGTGCCAGCAGCTGGCAGGGCTCGAACACCGGGGAGCTGTTTTTT
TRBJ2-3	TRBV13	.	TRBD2	CASSLMKGLALASTDTQYF	TGTGCCAGCAGCCTGATGAAAGGACTAGCTCTAGCTAGCACAGATACGCAGTATTTT
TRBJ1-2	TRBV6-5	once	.	CASSYSTGNMAYGYTF	TGTGCCAGCAGTTACTCTACAGGGAATATGGCCTATGGCTACACCTTC
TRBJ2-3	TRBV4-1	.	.	CASSQVSVLTDTQYF	TGCGCCAGCAGCCAAGTCTCGGTTCTCACAGATACGCAGTATTTT
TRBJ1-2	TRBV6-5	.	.	CASSYGQFYGYTF	TGTGCCAGCAGTTACGGACAGTTCTATGGCTACACCTTC
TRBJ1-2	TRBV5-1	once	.	CASSLIRGSYGYTF	TGCGCCAGCAGCTTGATCCGGGGAAGCTATGGCTACACCTTC
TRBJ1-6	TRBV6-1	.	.	CASSELGVFSYNSPLHF	TGTGCCAGCAGTGAACTAGGGGTCTTTTCCTATAATTCACCCCTCCACTTT
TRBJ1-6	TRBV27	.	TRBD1	CASSSGTGNSPLHF	TGTGCCAGCAGTTCGGGGACAGGAAATTCACCCCTCCACTTT